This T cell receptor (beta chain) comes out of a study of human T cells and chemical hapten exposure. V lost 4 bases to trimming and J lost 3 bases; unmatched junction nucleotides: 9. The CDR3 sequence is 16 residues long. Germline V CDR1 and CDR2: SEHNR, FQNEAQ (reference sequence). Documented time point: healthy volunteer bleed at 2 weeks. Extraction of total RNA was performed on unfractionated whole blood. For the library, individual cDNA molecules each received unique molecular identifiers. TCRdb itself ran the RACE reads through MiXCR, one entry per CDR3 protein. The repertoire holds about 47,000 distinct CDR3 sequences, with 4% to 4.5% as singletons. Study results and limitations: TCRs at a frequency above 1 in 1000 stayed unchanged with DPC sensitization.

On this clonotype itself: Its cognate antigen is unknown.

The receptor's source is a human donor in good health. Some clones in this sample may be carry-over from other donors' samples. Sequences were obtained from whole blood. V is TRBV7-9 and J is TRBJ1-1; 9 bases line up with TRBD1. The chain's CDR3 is CASSSGTGRRDTEAFF. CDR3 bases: TGTGCCAGCAGCTCAGGGACAGGGAGACGGGACACTGAAGCTTTCTTT.